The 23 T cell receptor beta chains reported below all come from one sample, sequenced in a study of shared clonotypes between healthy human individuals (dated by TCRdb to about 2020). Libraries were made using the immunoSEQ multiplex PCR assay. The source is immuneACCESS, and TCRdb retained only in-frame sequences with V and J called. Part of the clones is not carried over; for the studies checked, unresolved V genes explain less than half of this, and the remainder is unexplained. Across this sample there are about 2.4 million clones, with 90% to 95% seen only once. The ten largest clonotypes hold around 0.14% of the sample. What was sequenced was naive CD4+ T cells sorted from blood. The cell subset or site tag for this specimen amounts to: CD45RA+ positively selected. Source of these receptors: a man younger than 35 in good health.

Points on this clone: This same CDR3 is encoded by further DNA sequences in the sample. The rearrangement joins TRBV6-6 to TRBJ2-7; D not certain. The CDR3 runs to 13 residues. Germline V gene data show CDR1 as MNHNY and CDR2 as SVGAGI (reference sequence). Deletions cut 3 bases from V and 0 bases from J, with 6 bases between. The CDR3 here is CASSYVSSYEQYF. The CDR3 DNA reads TGTGCCAGCAGTTATGTTAGCTCCTACGAGCAGTACTTC.

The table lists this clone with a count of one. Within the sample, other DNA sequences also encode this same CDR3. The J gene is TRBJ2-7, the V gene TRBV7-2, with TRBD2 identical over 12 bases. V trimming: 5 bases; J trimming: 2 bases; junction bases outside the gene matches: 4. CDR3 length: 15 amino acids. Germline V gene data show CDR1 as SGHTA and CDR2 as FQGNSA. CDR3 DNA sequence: TGTGCCAGCAGCCCCGGACTAGCGGGAACCTACGAGCAGTACTTC. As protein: CASSPGLAGTYEQYF.

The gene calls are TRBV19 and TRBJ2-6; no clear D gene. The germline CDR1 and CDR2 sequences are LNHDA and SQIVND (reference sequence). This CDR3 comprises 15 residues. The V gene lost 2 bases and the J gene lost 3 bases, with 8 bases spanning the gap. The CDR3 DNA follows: TGTGCCAGTAGTATATTGATCGGTGGGGCCAACGTCCTGACTTTC. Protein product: CASSILIGGANVLTF. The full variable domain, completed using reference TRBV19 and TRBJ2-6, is DGGITQSPKYLFRKEGQNVTLSCEQNLNHDAMYWYRQDPGQGLRLIYYSQIVNDFQKGDIAEGYSVSREKKESFPLTVTSAQKNPTAFYLCASSILIGGANVLTFGAGSRLTVL.

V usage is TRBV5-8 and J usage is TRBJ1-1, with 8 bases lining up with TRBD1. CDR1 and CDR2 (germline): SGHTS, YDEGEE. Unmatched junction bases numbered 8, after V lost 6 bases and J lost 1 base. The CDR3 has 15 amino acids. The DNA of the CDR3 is TGTGCCAGCATCAATTCTGACAGGGGGAACACTGAAGCTTTCTTT. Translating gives CASINSDRGNTEAFF.

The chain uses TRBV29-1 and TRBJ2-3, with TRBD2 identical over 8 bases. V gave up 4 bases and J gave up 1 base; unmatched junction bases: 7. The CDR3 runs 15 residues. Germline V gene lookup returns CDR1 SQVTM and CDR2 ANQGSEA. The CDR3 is CSVGDGGAGTDTQYF. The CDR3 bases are TGCAGCGTTGGAGACGGGGGGGCGGGCACAGATACGCAGTATTTT.

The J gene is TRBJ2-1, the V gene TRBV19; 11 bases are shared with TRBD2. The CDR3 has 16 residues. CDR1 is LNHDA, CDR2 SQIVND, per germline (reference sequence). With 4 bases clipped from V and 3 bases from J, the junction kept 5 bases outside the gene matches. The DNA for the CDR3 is TGTGCCAGTAGTACCCTAGCGGGGGGAAACTACAATGAGCAGTTCTTC. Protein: CASSTLAGGNYNEQFF.

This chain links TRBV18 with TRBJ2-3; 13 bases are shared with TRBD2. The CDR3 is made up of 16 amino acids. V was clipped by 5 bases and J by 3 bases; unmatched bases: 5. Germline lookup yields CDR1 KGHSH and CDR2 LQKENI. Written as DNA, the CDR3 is TGTGCCAGCTCAGGGACTAGCGGGGCCAGGACAGATACGCAGTATTTT. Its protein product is CASSGTSGARTDTQYF.

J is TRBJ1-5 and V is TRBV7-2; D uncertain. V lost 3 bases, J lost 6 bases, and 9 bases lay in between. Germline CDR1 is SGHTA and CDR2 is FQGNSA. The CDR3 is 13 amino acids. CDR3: CASSFLGSQPQHF. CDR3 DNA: TGTGCCAGCAGCTTCCTGGGTTCTCAGCCCCAGCATTTT.

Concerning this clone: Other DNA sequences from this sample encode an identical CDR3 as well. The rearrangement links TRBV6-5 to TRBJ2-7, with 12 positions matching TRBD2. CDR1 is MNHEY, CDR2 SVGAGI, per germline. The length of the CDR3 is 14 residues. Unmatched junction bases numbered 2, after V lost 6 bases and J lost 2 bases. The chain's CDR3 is CASRRLAGAYEQYF. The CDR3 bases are TGTGCCAGCAGACGACTAGCGGGAGCCTACGAGCAGTACTTC.

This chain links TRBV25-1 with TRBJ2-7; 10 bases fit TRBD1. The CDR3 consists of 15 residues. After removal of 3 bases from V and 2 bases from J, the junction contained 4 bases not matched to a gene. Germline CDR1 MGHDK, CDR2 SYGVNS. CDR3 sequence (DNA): TGTGCCAGCAGTGATGACAGGGGGCTACCCTACGAGCAGTACTTC. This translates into CASSDDRGLPYEQYF.

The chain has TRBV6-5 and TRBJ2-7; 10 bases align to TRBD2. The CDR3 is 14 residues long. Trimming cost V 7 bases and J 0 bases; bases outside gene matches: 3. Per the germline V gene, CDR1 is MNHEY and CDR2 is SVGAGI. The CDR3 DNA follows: TGTGCCAGCACTAGCGGGGGCAGCTCCTACGAGCAGTACTTC. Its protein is CASTSGGSSYEQYF.

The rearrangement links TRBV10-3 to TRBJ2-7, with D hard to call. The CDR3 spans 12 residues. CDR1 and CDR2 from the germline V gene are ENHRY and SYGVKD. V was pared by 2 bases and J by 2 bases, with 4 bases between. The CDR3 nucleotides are TGTGCCATCAGTGAGACACCCTACGAGCAGTACTTC. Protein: CAISETPYEQYF.

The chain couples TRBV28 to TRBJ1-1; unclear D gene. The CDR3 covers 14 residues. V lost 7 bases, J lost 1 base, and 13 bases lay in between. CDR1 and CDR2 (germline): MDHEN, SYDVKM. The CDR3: CASKRGSKNTEAFF. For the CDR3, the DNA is TGTGCCAGCAAGCGGGGTTCTAAGAACACTGAAGCTTTCTTT.

CDR3 nucleotide sequence: TGTGCCAGCAGTGAAGAGGCGCGTAAGTCCACCTTC. Protein sequence: CASSEEARKSTF. The chain joins TRBV6-1 to TRBJ1-2; unclear D gene. The germline CDR1 and CDR2 sequences are MNHNS and SASEGT. The CDR3 is 12 residues long. Deletions cut 1 base from V and 13 bases from J, with 13 bases between.

In DNA form, the CDR3 reads TGTGCCAGCGGCCGGGACACAAAAGAGACCCAGTACTTC. It is translated as CASGRDTKETQYF. The chain carries TRBV2 and TRBJ2-5; TRBD1 is a possible D gene (6 bases). CDR1 is SNHLY, CDR2 FYNNEI, per germline. There are 13 residues in the CDR3. Trimming took 8 bases from V and 3 from J, leaving 13 bases between them. Variable domain in full (rest from reference TRBV2 and TRBJ2-5): EPEVTQTPSHQVTQMGQEVILRCVPISNHLYFYWYRQILGQKVEFLVSFYNNEISEKSEIFDDQFSVERPDGSNFTLKIRSTKLEDSAMYFCASGRDTKETQYFGPGTRLLVL.

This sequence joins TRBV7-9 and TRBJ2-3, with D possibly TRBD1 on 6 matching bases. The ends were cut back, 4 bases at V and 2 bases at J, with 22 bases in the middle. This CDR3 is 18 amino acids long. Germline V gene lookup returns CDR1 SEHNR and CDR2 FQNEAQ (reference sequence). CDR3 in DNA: TGTGCCAGCAGCTCAGCCTCCCGGGACACCAAATTCACAGATACGCAGTATTTT. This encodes CASSSASRDTKFTDTQYF.

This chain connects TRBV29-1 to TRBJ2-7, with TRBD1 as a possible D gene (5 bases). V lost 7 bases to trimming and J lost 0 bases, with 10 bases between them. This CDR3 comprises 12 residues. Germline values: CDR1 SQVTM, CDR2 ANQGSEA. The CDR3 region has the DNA TGCAGCGCGCAGGGTCTCTCCTACGAGCAGTACTTC. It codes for CSAQGLSYEQYF.

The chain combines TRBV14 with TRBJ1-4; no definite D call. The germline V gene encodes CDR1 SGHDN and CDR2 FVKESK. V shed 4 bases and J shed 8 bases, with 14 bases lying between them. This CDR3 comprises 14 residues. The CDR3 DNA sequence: TGTGCCAGCAGCCCCCGAACTTCGGGCGAAAAACTGTTTTTT. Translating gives CASSPRTSGEKLFF.

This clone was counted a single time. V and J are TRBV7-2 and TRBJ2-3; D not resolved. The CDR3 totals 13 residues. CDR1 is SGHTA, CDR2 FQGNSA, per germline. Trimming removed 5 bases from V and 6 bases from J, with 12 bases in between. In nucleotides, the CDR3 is TGTGCCAGCAGCCCGACCCCCCGTGATACGCAGTATTTT. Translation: CASSPTPRDTQYF.

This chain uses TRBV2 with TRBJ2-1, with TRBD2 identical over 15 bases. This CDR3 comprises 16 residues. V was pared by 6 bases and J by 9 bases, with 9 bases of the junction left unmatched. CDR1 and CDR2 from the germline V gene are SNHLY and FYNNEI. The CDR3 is CASSRGLAGGRGEQFF. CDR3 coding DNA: TGTGCCAGCAGCCGCGGACTAGCGGGGGGGCGGGGTGAGCAGTTCTTC. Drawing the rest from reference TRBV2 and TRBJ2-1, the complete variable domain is EPEVTQTPSHQVTQMGQEVILRCVPISNHLYFYWYRQILGQKVEFLVSFYNNEISEKSEIFDDQFSVERPDGSNFTLKIRSTKLEDSAMYFCASSRGLAGGRGEQFFGPGTRLTVL.

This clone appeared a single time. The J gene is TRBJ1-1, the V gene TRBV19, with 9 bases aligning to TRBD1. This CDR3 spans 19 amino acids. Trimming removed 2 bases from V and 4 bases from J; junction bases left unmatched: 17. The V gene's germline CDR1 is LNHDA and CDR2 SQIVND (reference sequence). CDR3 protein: CASSIYRGLVSPGSTEAFF. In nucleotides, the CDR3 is TGTGCCAGTAGTATATACAGGGGGCTGGTATCCCCCGGTAGCACTGAAGCTTTCTTT.

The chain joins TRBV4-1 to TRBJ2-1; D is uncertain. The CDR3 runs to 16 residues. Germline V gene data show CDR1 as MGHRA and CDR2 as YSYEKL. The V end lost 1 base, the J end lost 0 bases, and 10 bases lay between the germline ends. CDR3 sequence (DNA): TGCGCCAGCAGCCAAGGTCTAGGGTTCTCCTACAATGAGCAGTTCTTC. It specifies CASSQGLGFSYNEQFF.

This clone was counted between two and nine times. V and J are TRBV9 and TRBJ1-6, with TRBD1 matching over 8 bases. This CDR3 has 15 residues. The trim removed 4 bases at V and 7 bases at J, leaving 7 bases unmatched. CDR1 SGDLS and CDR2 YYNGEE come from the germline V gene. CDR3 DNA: TGTGCCAGCAGCACCCGGACAGGGTGGAATTCACCCCTCCACTTT. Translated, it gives CASSTRTGWNSPLHF.